These T cell receptor beta chains were read from a single sample in a study of T cells in Graves' hyperthyroidism and ophthalmopathy. TCRdb independently ran MiXCR on the multiplex PCR reads; one entry per CDR3 protein. Among 350,000 to 400,000 distinct CDR3 sequences listed, about 14% were seen once. The source material was blood. These receptors all stem from a woman in her sixties with Graves' hyperthyroidism. CDR3s include the opening cysteine and the closing phenylalanine or tryptophan. A D gene is named only where the DNA matches it firmly. Clone size, where shown, is once, few, many, or a class for clones that have expanded.

J,length,V,D,size,DNA,CDR3
TRBJ2-3,17,TRBV20-1,TRBD1,many,TGCAGTGCTAGAGATCCCGGACAGGGAAGCCCCACAGATACGCAGTATTTT,CSARDPGQGSPTDTQYF
TRBJ1-5,16,TRBV20-1,.,many,TGCAGTGCTAGTCACCCCCGGGCAGGGTACGGTCAGCCCCAGCATTTT,CSASHPRAGYGQPQHF
TRBJ2-5,15,TRBV12-3/TRBV12-4,.,few,TGTGCCAGCAGTTACTCTTGGAATCTACAAGAGACCCAGTACTTC,CASSYSWNLQETQYF
TRBJ2-7,13,TRBV2,TRBD1,many,TGTGCCAGCGTGCAGGGGGCGGCCTACGAGCAGTACTTC,CASVQGAAYEQYF
TRBJ2-7,14,TRBV3-1,TRBD1,many,TGTGCCAGCAGCCAACAGGGACAGGGCTACGAGCAGTACTTC,CASSQQGQGYEQYF
TRBJ1-2,11,TRBV12-3/TRBV12-4,.,many,TGTGCCAGCAGTCCACAGGTGGGCTACACCTTC,CASSPQVGYTF
TRBJ1-4,15,TRBV18,.,many,TGTGCCAGCTCAGAGGGACGACTCGGCAATGAAAAACTGTTTTTT,CASSEGRLGNEKLFF
TRBJ1-2,12,TRBV28,.,many,TGTGCCAGCAGGGTGACAGGCAAGGGCTACACCTTC,CASRVTGKGYTF
TRBJ1-5,13,TRBV2,.,many,TGTGCCAGCAGGAGAGGAGGGGATCAGCCCCAGCATTTT,CASRRGGDQPQHF
TRBJ2-1,13,TRBV19,.,.,TGTGCCAGTAGTCCGGACGGCCAACTTGAGCAGTTCTTC,CASSPDGQLEQFF
TRBJ2-5,14,TRBV5-6,.,few,TGTGCCAGCAACCACCCCATGGGACGGGAGACCCAGTACTTC,CASNHPMGRETQYF
TRBJ2-5,14,TRBV7-9,.,many,TGTGCCAGCAGTTCATATGGCCGGGGAGAGACCCAGTACTTC,CASSSYGRGETQYF
TRBJ2-1,15,TRBV7-3,.,many,TGTGCCAGCAGCCGACGAGGGGGTAAAGGGAATGAGCAGTTCTTC,CASSRRGGKGNEQFF
TRBJ2-7,17,TRBV3-1,TRBD2,many,TGTGCCAGCAGCCAAGCCCGGGGACTATCGACCTTCTACGAGCAGTACTTC,CASSQARGLSTFYEQYF
TRBJ2-1,15,TRBV9,TRBD2,.,TGTGCCAGCAGCGTAGACGGTAGCGGGAGCGTGGAGCAGTTCTTC,CASSVDGSGSVEQFF
TRBJ2-2,16,TRBV5-4,TRBD2,few,TGTGCCAGCAGCCCCCAGGCGCTAGCGGGCACCGGGGAGCTGTTTTTT,CASSPQALAGTGELFF
TRBJ2-1,20,TRBV12-3/TRBV12-4,TRBD2,many,TGTGCCAGCAGTCCCCCAGGGACTAGCGGGAGGGGACCCTCCTACAATGAGCAGTTCTTC,CASSPPGTSGRGPSYNEQFF
TRBJ1-1,15,TRBV7-9,.,many,TGTGCCAGCAGGAAACCCACAATCTTGAACACTGAAGCTTTCTTT,CASRKPTILNTEAFF
TRBJ2-3,15,TRBV11-3,.,.,TGTGCCAGCAGCTTAGATAAAGGCCCCACAGATACGCAGTATTTT,CASSLDKGPTDTQYF
TRBJ2-3,16,TRBV11-1,TRBD2,many,TGTGCCAGCAGCTTAAGGACGGGAGGGAGCACAGATACGCAGTATTTT,CASSLRTGGSTDTQYF
TRBJ1-6,15,TRBV6-1,.,many,TGTGCCAGCAGTTTTGGCAGCATGGGGGATTCACCCCTCCACTTT,CASSFGSMGDSPLHF
TRBJ2-5,12,TRBV10-3,.,few,TGTGCCACTTCAGAACCGCAAGAGACCCAGTACTTC,CATSEPQETQYF
TRBJ2-7,13,TRBV12-5,.,many,TGTGCTAGTGGTCAAGACAATTCCTACGAGCAGTACTTC,CASGQDNSYEQYF
TRBJ2-3,16,TRBV5-1,.,many,TGCGCCAGCAGCTTGGAACATACGGGTACCACAGATACGCAGTATTTT,CASSLEHTGTTDTQYF
TRBJ1-2,16,TRBV5-1,TRBD1,few,TGCGCCAGCAGCTTACGGACGGGACAGGAAAACTATGGCTACACCTTC,CASSLRTGQENYGYTF
TRBJ1-1,12,TRBV29-1,.,many,TGCAGCGGAGGACTCATGAACACTGAAGCTTTCTTT,CSGGLMNTEAFF
TRBJ2-7,13,TRBV7-9,.,many,TGTGCCAGCAGTATGGCAGGCTCCTACGAGCAGTACTTC,CASSMAGSYEQYF
TRBJ2-3,14,TRBV11-2,.,many,TGTGCCAGCAGCCTACTACTCCTCACAGATACGCAGTATTTT,CASSLLLLTDTQYF
TRBJ2-6,16,TRBV20-1,TRBD2,.,TGCAGTGCTAGAGGGGTAGCGGGAGCTGGGGCCAACGTCCTGACTTTC,CSARGVAGAGANVLTF
TRBJ1-1,15,TRBV10-2,TRBD1,.,TGCGCCAGCAATACAGGGGGGGGATTGAACACTGAAGCTTCCTTT,CASNTGGGLNTEASF
TRBJ2-7,14,TRBV27,.,many,TGTGCCAGCAGACCCAGGGCGAGCTCCTACGAGCAGTACTTC,CASRPRASSYEQYF
TRBJ2-5,13,TRBV10-3,TRBD2,many,TGTGCCATCGGACTAGCGGGAGCTGAGACCCAGTACTTC,CAIGLAGAETQYF
TRBJ1-1,11,TRBV6-1,.,.,TGTGCCAGCAGTCGGGGGTTTGAAGCTTTCTTT,CASSRGFEAFF
TRBJ2-1,16,TRBV7-6,TRBD2,many,TGTGCCAGCAGCTTAGATAGGACTAGCGGCGACAATGAGCAGTTCTTC,CASSLDRTSGDNEQFF
TRBJ2-2,16,TRBV27,TRBD2,many,TGTGCCAGCAGTTTAAGGACTAGCGGAGGCACCGGGGAGCTGTTTTTT,CASSLRTSGGTGELFF
TRBJ2-5,16,TRBV11-2,.,many,TGTGCCAGCAGCTTAGGAGCTTTTGGAGATCAAGAGACCCAGTACTTC,CASSLGAFGDQETQYF
TRBJ2-3,17,TRBV6-1,TRBD2,many,TGTGCCAGCAGTGCCGTAGCGGGAGGGACGAGCACAGATACGCAGTATTTT,CASSAVAGGTSTDTQYF
TRBJ2-3,20,TRBV4-2,TRBD2,.,TGTGCCAGCAGCCAAGGCGCGACTAGCGGGAGGGCCTCTTGGGCAGATACGCAGTATTTT,CASSQGATSGRASWADTQYF
TRBJ2-1,15,TRBV6-1,TRBD1,.,TGTGCCAGCAGTGAATCTCAACAGGGGGCCAATGAGCAGTTCTTC,CASSESQQGANEQFF
TRBJ1-2,12,TRBV29-1,.,many,TGCAGCGTTGAAGATCGAAATGAGGGCTACACCTTC,CSVEDRNEGYTF
TRBJ2-7,17,TRBV7-9,TRBD2,few,TGTGCCAGCAGCTTAGGTCGAGGACTAGCGGGCCTTTACGAGCAGTACTTC,CASSLGRGLAGLYEQYF
TRBJ1-2,15,TRBV5-1,.,many,TGCGCCAGCACGGCGGGCGGGTCACTCAACTATGGCTACACCTTC,CASTAGGSLNYGYTF
TRBJ2-4,17,TRBV27,.,.,TGTGCCAGCAGTTTATCCCCAACCCACCAGGCCAAAAACATTCAGTACTTC,CASSLSPTHQAKNIQYF
TRBJ2-7,14,TRBV5-1,TRBD2,many,TGCGCCAGCTCCGGGACTAGCGGACCATACGAGCAGTACTTC,CASSGTSGPYEQYF
TRBJ2-5,16,TRBV18,TRBD2,few,TGTGCCAGCTCACCAAAGGGACTAGCGGGAGTTGAGACCCAGTACTTC,CASSPKGLAGVETQYF
TRBJ2-3,16,TRBV2,TRBD2,.,TGTGCCAGCAGGAACGGACTAGCGGGGATCACAGATACGCAGTATTTT,CASRNGLAGITDTQYF
TRBJ2-5,15,TRBV7-2,.,few,TGTGCCAGCAGCCATTGGGGGCAGAACCAAGAGACCCAGTACTTC,CASSHWGQNQETQYF
TRBJ2-3,16,TRBV27,TRBD2,many,TGTGCCAGCAGTTTTCTAGCGGGAGGCCAAGGAGATACGCAGTATTTT,CASSFLAGGQGDTQYF
TRBJ2-3,12,TRBV7-9,.,many,TGTGCCAGCAAGGCGGGCACAGATACGCAGTATTTT,CASKAGTDTQYF
TRBJ2-1,15,TRBV7-6,.,many,TGTGCCAGCAGCTTAGATGGGGGGAGCCACAATGAGCAGTTCTTC,CASSLDGGSHNEQFF
TRBJ1-4,11,TRBV30,.,many,TGTGCCGGTGGACACTACGAAAAACTGTTTTTT,CAGGHYEKLFF
TRBJ2-3,13,TRBV7-2,.,many,TGTGCCAGCAGCTTAGGGCGTTCAGATACGCAGTATTTT,CASSLGRSDTQYF
TRBJ1-1,16,TRBV7-9,TRBD1,many,TGTGCCAGCAGCCCTACGACAGGGACCCTATTCGTTGAAGCTTTCTTT,CASSPTTGTLFVEAFF
TRBJ2-1,13,TRBV12-3/TRBV12-4,.,.,TGTGCCAGCAGTGGGGACGCGGGGAATGAGCAGTTCTTC,CASSGDAGNEQFF